This entry lists 6 T cell receptor beta chains sequenced from one sample in a study of blood T cell repertoires in COVID-19. Produced via immunoSEQ multiplex PCR; TCRdb's table is partial and in-frame only. Among about 440,000 clones listed, around nine tenths were seen once. The sequencing sample was made of PBMCs or T cells enriched from blood (not recorded which). Source of these receptors: a woman under 30 with acute COVID-19.

V gene TRBV27 combines with J gene TRBJ2-5; TRBD2 matches at 7 bases. Germline V lookup: CDR1 MNHEY, CDR2 SMNVEV (reference sequence). The CDR3 is made up of 14 amino acids. V lost 3 bases to trimming and J lost 4 bases; unmatched junction nucleotides: 5. CDR3 DNA sequence: TGTGCCAGCAGTTTTGGCGGGAGAGGAGAGACCCAGTACTTC. The encoded protein is CASSFGGRGETQYF.

The genes are TRBV30 and TRBJ2-7; 10 positions match TRBD2. CDR1 and CDR2 (germline): GTSNPN, SVGIG (reference sequence). Trimming cost V 1 base and J 4 bases; bases outside gene matches: 4. CDR3 length: 14 amino acids. CDR3 DNA sequence: TGTGCCTGGAGTGAGGCTAGCGGGAGTTACGAGCAGTACTTC. It yields the protein CAWSEASGSYEQYF. Complete variable domain (other parts from reference TRBV30 and TRBJ2-7): SQTIHQWPATLVQPVGSPLSLECTVEGTSNPNLYWYRQAAGRGLQLLFYSVGIGQISSEVPQNLSASRPQDRQFILSSKKLLLSDSGFYLCAWSEASGSYEQYFGPGTRLTVT.

The chain carries TRBV7-3 and TRBJ2-1; 7 positions agree with TRBD2. V dropped 5 bases and J dropped 4; count of bases not matched to a gene: 20. The germline V gene has CDR1 SGHTA and CDR2 FQGTGA. This CDR3 comprises 19 residues. The CDR3 DNA follows: TGTGCCAGCAGCCAACCCAAATATGGTGTGCGGGGGACGTACAATGAGCAGTTCTTC. Its protein is CASSQPKYGVRGTYNEQFF.

The V and J genes are TRBV10-1 and TRBJ1-1; D is unresolved. Germline CDR1 and CDR2: WNHNN and SYGVQD (reference sequence). Trimming removed 2 bases from V and 4 bases from J, with 14 bases in between. CDR3 size: 15 residues. CDR3 DNA sequence: TGCGCCAGCAGTGAGGACAAGAAAGGGAGCACTGAAGCTTTCTTT. It yields the protein CASSEDKKGSTEAFF.

The CDR3 protein is CASSYAGHSNQPQHF. The DNA of the CDR3 is TGTGCCAGCAGTTACGCTGGACATAGCAATCAGCCCCAGCATTTT. The genes are TRBV6-2 or TRBV6-3 and TRBJ1-5; weak D call: TRBD1 (5 bases). The CDR3 covers 15 residues. The V and J ends lost 2 bases and 0 bases respectively, with 8 bases between them. Germline CDR1 is MNHEY and CDR2 is SVGEGT.

The chain has TRBV2 and TRBJ2-7; 8 bases are shared with TRBD1. The V segment lost 5 bases and the J segment 3 bases; nucleotides outside the gene matches: 6. The CDR3 is 14 amino acids. CDR1 and CDR2 (germline): SNHLY, FYNNEI. In DNA form, the CDR3 reads TGTGCCAGCAGTCAAAGGACAGGGAACTACGAGCAGTACTTC. Its protein product is CASSQRTGNYEQYF. The entire variable domain, with the rest obtained from reference TRBV2 and TRBJ2-7, is as follows: EPEVTQTPSHQVTQMGQEVILRCVPISNHLYFYWYRQILGQKVEFLVSFYNNEISEKSEIFDDQFSVERPDGSNFTLKIRSTKLEDSAMYFCASSQRTGNYEQYFGPGTRLTVT.